The 3 T cell receptor beta chains given below trace back to one sample, sequenced in a study of patients and donors after allogeneic stem cell transplantation. In TCRdb, the RT-PCR reads were re-called with MiXCR into one record per CDR3 protein. The sample shows 900,000 to 1,000,000 distinct CDR3 sequences, roughly 18% of them seen only once. Sequenced material: blood, either unsorted or a sorted T cell fraction (not recorded which). Every receptor here comes from a human donor who was either an allogeneic HSCT recipient or a stem cell or donor lymphocyte infusion donor (not recorded which). It is not recorded whose cells these are; they may come from a transplant donor.

This clonotype was found many times. The V gene is TRBV29-1, the J gene TRBJ2-3, with D unclear. This CDR3 spans 11 amino acids. V was cut by 0 bases and J by 6 bases, with 4 bases left in between. Germline-derived CDR1 and CDR2 are SQVTM and ANQGSEA. The CDR3 is CSVEDLDTQYF. In DNA, the CDR3 is TGCAGCGTTGAAGATCTGGATACGCAGTATTTT.

This sequence joins TRBV5-1 and TRBJ2-4; 10 bases match TRBD2. V gave up 0 bases and J gave up 0 bases; unmatched junction bases: 6. Per germline, CDR1 SGHRS and CDR2 YFSETQ. This CDR3 is built from 18 residues. The CDR3 region is CASSLASSGGVAKNIQYF. CDR3 DNA: TGCGCCAGCAGCTTGGCCTCTAGCGGGGGAGTAGCCAAAAACATTCAGTACTTC.

The chain carries TRBV9 and TRBJ2-3, with 7 bases aligning to TRBD1. V shed 2 bases, J shed 5 bases, and the junction held 5 bases outside the gene matches. The CDR3 has 14 residues. Per germline, CDR1 SGDLS and CDR2 YYNGEE. Here the CDR3 reads CASSVAGGEDTQYF. The CDR3 region has the DNA TGTGCCAGCAGCGTCGCAGGGGGAGAAGATACGCAGTATTTT.